The present T cell receptor (beta chain) was sequenced within a study of blood T cell repertoires in COVID-19. The wider study: From the United States, Italy and Spain came samples of acute and convalescent COVID-19. PBMCs, B-cell-depleted T cells, or T cells provided the cDNA or gDNA that made up the material.

CDR1 SQVTM and CDR2 ANQGSEA come from the germline V gene. The ends were cut back, 4 bases at V and 0 bases at J, with 9 bases in the middle. This CDR3 is 13 amino acids long. Original handling: The authors estimated nucleated cell counts from reference gene primer amplification. Libraries were prepared by immunoSEQ multiplex PCR; TCRdb keeps only in-frame clonotypes and omits some of them. V, J and clone size reflect that table, while D and trimming were determined from the DNA. The sample has about 230,000 clones, about 79% seen once; the top ten hold about 1.5%. The sequence was collected from a woman in her 40s who had recovered from COVID-19. Sequenced: peripheral blood. The chain couples TRBV29-1 to TRBJ2-5; D is unresolved. CDR3 region: CSVGVSYQETQYF. The CDR3 coding sequence is TGCAGCGTTGGAGTCTCGTACCAAGAGACCCAGTACTTC. Drawing the rest from reference TRBV29-1 and TRBJ2-5, the complete variable domain is SAVISQKPSRDICQRGTSLTIQCQVDSQVTMMFWYRQQPGQSLTLIATANQGSEATYESGFVIDKFPISRPNLTFSTLTVSNMSPEDSSIYLCSVGVSYQETQYFGPGTRLLVL.